These 24 T cell receptor beta chains originate from one sample sequenced in a study of cytomegalovirus exposure and HLA in healthy donors. TCRdb keeps only in-frame clones here, not all; method: immunoSEQ multiplex PCR. The sample holds some 46,000 clones, around nine tenths seen once. Sample: PBMCs. Receptor source: a man younger than 30 in good health and CMV-seronegative.

V gene TRBV19 combines with J gene TRBJ1-2; TRBD1 matches at 8 bases. The CDR3 contains 16 residues. The junction had 4 bases not matched to a gene; V was cut back by 1 base and J by 0 bases. Germline V gives CDR1 LNHDA, CDR2 SQIVND (reference sequence). This CDR3 is CASSIGQGAANYGYTF. The CDR3, as DNA: TGTGCCAGTAGTATAGGCCAGGGGGCTGCTAACTATGGCTACACCTTC.

This clone was recorded only once. The chain is built from TRBV6-1 and TRBJ1-5, with 7 bases aligning to TRBD1. This CDR3 region has 14 residues. Germline CDR1 MNHNS, CDR2 SASEGT. The V segment lost 4 bases and the J segment 2 bases; nucleotides outside the gene matches: 2. The CDR3 nucleotides are TGTGCCAGCAGTGTTACAGGGGGCAATCAGCCCCAGCATTTT. Its protein product is CASSVTGGNQPQHF.

V is TRBV15 and J is TRBJ2-7; 9 bases align to TRBD1. Germline CDR1 and CDR2: LNHNV and YYDKDF (reference sequence). The CDR3 length is 15 residues. The J segment lost 3 bases and the V segment lost 1 base, leaving 4 bases of the junction unmatched. The CDR3 region is CATSRGDRANYEQYF. CDR3 bases: TGTGCCACCAGCAGAGGGGACAGGGCGAACTACGAGCAGTACTTC. Using reference TRBV15 and TRBJ2-7 for the parts outside the CDR3, the full variable domain is DAMVIQNPRYQVTQFGKPVTLSCSQTLNHNVMYWYQQKSSQAPKLLFHYYDKDFNNEADTPDNFQSRRPNTSFCFLDIRSPGLGDTAMYLCATSRGDRANYEQYFGPGTRLTVT.

The V gene is TRBV10-3, the J gene TRBJ2-7; D gene uncertain. The CDR3 is made up of 11 amino acids. CDR1 ENHRY and CDR2 SYGVKD come from the germline V gene. Trimming took 3 bases from V and 4 from J, leaving 4 bases between them. The CDR3 loop is CAISDSYEQYF. The CDR3 DNA reads TGTGCCATCAGTGATTCTTACGAGCAGTACTTC.

This chain links TRBV7-9 with TRBJ1-4; 7 positions match TRBD1. Germline-derived CDR1 and CDR2 are SEHNR and FQNEAQ (reference sequence). The V and J ends lost 5 bases and 8 bases, in that order; junction bases with no gene match: 11. CDR3 length: 15 amino acids. The CDR3 coding sequence is TGTGCCAGCAGCCTTGGACAGGCCGTACGAGAAAAACTGTTTTTT. This sequence encodes CASSLGQAVREKLFF.

The chain carries TRBV10-3 and TRBJ2-3; D is perhaps TRBD1 (6 bases). The CDR3 runs to 14 residues. Germline CDR1 is ENHRY and CDR2 is SYGVKD. With 8 bases removed from V and 0 bases from J, the gap between germline ends came to 12 bases. CDR3 nucleotides: TGTGCCATCGGGGCAGGGGTCAGCACAGATACGCAGTATTTT. As protein: CAIGAGVSTDTQYF.

This clone was counted a single time. The chain carries TRBV6-5 and TRBJ2-5, with a possible D match to TRBD1 (6 bases). This CDR3 has 13 residues. Germline lookup yields CDR1 MNHEY and CDR2 SVGAGI. The ends were cut back, 7 bases at V and 5 bases at J, with 14 bases in the middle. The CDR3 here is CASTRGPRETQYF. The CDR3 nucleotides are TGTGCCAGCACCAGGGGACCCAGGGAGACCCAGTACTTC.

The genes are TRBV15 and TRBJ2-7; weak D call: TRBD2 (5 bases). V was shortened by 1 base and J by 4 bases, with 8 bases between the two germline ends. The CDR3 loop spans 13 amino acids. Germline V gives CDR1 LNHNV, CDR2 YYDKDF (reference sequence). CDR3 loop: CATSRGGLYEQYF. The CDR3 coding sequence is TGTGCCACCAGCAGAGGCGGACTGTACGAGCAGTACTTC. Filled out from reference TRBV15 and TRBJ2-7, the complete variable domain reads DAMVIQNPRYQVTQFGKPVTLSCSQTLNHNVMYWYQQKSSQAPKLLFHYYDKDFNNEADTPDNFQSRRPNTSFCFLDIRSPGLGDTAMYLCATSRGGLYEQYFGPGTRLTVT.

The chain couples TRBV5-1 to TRBJ2-1, with 11 bases that match TRBD1. J gave up 6 bases and V 4 bases, and 3 bases lay outside the gene matches. CDR1 is SGHRS and CDR2 is YFSETQ in the germline V gene. CDR3 size: 14 residues. This CDR3 is CASSPGQGVNEQFF. CDR3 bases: TGCGCCAGCAGCCCGGGACAGGGGGTCAATGAGCAGTTCTTC. Complete variable domain (other parts from reference TRBV5-1 and TRBJ2-1): KAGVTQTPRYLIKTRGQQVTLSCSPISGHRSVSWYQQTPGQGLQFLFEYFSETQRNKGNFPGRFSGRQFSNSRSEMNVSTLELGDSALYLCASSPGQGVNEQFFGPGTRLTVL.

This chain uses TRBV7-2 with TRBJ1-2; D is undetermined. From germline, CDR1 is SGHTA and CDR2 FQGNSA. There are 15 residues in the CDR3. The V and J ends lost 4 bases and 4 bases respectively, with 16 bases between them. The CDR3 bases are TGTGCCAGCAGCTCGGGAGGGCAGCATAGCTATGGCTACACCTTC. It translates to CASSSGGQHSYGYTF.

The chain recombines TRBV6-4 with TRBJ2-3; TRBD2 aligns across 8 bases. The CDR3 is 15 amino acids. From germline, CDR1 is MRHNA and CDR2 SNTAGT. Germline trimming cut 3 bases from V and 8 bases from J; bases unmatched to any gene: 10. The CDR3 is CASSEKSGGGGTQYF. The CDR3 nucleotides read TGTGCCAGCAGTGAGAAGAGCGGGGGCGGGGGTACGCAGTATTTT.

The chain employs TRBV11-2 and TRBJ1-1; D call uncertain. Trimming shortened V by 1 base and J by 9 bases, and 12 bases separated the two germline ends. Germline V gene data show CDR1 as SGHAT and CDR2 as FQNNGV. The CDR3 has 13 amino acids. The CDR3 sequence: CASSLAVELKAFF. The CDR3 nucleotides read TGTGCCAGCAGCTTAGCGGTGGAGTTGAAAGCTTTCTTT.

This chain uses TRBV11-1 with TRBJ1-1, with TRBD1 identical over 11 bases. CDR1 and CDR2 from the germline V gene are SGHAT and FQDESV (reference sequence). The V gene end was trimmed by 5 bases and the J gene end by 1 base; junction bases not matched to a gene: 6. The CDR3 totals 16 residues. The CDR3 DNA is TGTGCCAGCAGCCTCGGACAGGGGGCAGGGAACACTGAAGCTTTCTTT. Amino acid sequence: CASSLGQGAGNTEAFF. The full variable domain, completed using reference TRBV11-1 and TRBJ1-1, is EAEVAQSPRYKITEKSQAVAFWCDPISGHATLYWYRQILGQGPELLVQFQDESVVDDSQLPKDRFSAERLKGVDSTLKIQPAELGDSAMYLCASSLGQGAGNTEAFFGQGTRLTVV.

The CDR3 region is CASKEQGDVYGYTF. The CDR3 DNA is TGCGCCAGCAAGGAACAGGGTGATGTCTATGGCTACACCTTC. This chain links TRBV5-1 with TRBJ1-2, with D perhaps matching TRBD1 (6 bases). The V gene's germline CDR1 is SGHRS and CDR2 YFSETQ. The CDR3 covers 14 residues. V was cut by 6 bases and J by 4 bases, with 16 bases left in between.

This chain links TRBV10-3 with TRBJ1-1, with D perhaps TRBD1 (6 bases). Trimming took 0 bases from V and 1 from J, leaving 9 bases between them. In germline, CDR1 is ENHRY, CDR2 SYGVKD. The CDR3 is 15 amino acids. For the CDR3, the DNA is TGTGCCATCAGTGAGTCGGGAGGGGGGAACACTGAAGCTTTCTTT. Translating gives CAISESGGGNTEAFF.

V is TRBV9 and J is TRBJ2-1, with 9 bases fitting TRBD2. The germline V gene encodes CDR1 SGDLS and CDR2 YYNGEE. The CDR3 extends over 16 amino acids. V was clipped by 4 bases and J by 7 bases; unmatched bases: 12. CDR3 sequence reads: CASSPEGLAGKNEQFF. CDR3 nucleotides: TGTGCCAGCAGCCCGGAGGGGCTAGCGGGGAAGAATGAGCAGTTCTTC.

This clone was counted between two and nine times. This chain links TRBV19 with TRBJ1-1; D ambiguous. Deletions cut 3 bases from V and 4 bases from J, with 12 bases between. This CDR3 comprises 14 residues. Germline CDR1 LNHDA, CDR2 SQIVND (reference sequence). The CDR3: CASSIKERATEAFF. The CDR3 DNA is TGTGCCAGTAGTATTAAGGAGCGAGCCACTGAAGCTTTCTTT.

V is TRBV7-2 and J is TRBJ2-2, with D tentatively TRBD2 (5 bases). V was cut by 0 bases and J by 4 bases, with 9 bases left in between. Germline loops: CDR1 SGHTA, CDR2 FQGNSA. The length of the CDR3 is 15 residues. CDR3 loop: CASSLASRGTGELFF. The CDR3 nucleotides are TGTGCCAGCAGCTTAGCGAGTCGGGGCACCGGGGAGCTGTTTTTT.

V gene TRBV2 combines with J gene TRBJ2-3, with TRBD2 matching 10 bases. CDR1 SNHLY and CDR2 FYNNEI come from the germline V gene. The CDR3 contains 14 residues. The V segment lost 7 bases and the J segment 6 bases; nucleotides outside the gene matches: 7. The CDR3 reads CASKTSGASDTQYF. In nucleotides, the CDR3 is TGTGCCAGCAAAACTAGCGGGGCGTCCGATACGCAGTATTTT.

V and J are TRBV5-1 and TRBJ2-5, with TRBD2 matching over 8 bases. Germline trimming cut 6 bases from V and 4 bases from J; bases unmatched to any gene: 14. The CDR3 contains 16 residues. Germline values: CDR1 SGHRS, CDR2 YFSETQ. The CDR3 sequence is CASKNQSGRFRETQYF. For the CDR3, the DNA is TGCGCCAGCAAAAACCAAAGCGGGAGATTTCGAGAGACCCAGTACTTC.

This chain links TRBV6-1 with TRBJ2-2; 7 nucleotides line up with TRBD1. The CDR3 is 12 amino acids. The ends lost 6 bases at V and 9 bases at J; junction bases unmatched: 4. Germline CDR1 reads MNHNS; CDR2 reads SASEGT. The CDR3 reads CASRTGWRELFF. CDR3 bases: TGTGCCAGCAGGACAGGGTGGCGGGAGCTGTTTTTT.

The chain couples TRBV6-5 to TRBJ2-1; tentatively, D is TRBD2 (5 bases). Trimming left V 6 bases short and J 0 bases short, with 12 bases between. Germline V gene data show CDR1 as MNHEY and CDR2 as SVGAGI. The CDR3 extends over 15 amino acids. CDR3 loop: CASRRARSSYNEQFF. CDR3 nucleotide sequence: TGTGCCAGCAGGCGGGCCCGCAGCTCCTACAATGAGCAGTTCTTC.

On this clone itself: This sample includes further DNA sequences coding for the same CDR3. The chain is built from TRBV13 and TRBJ1-4; D is perhaps TRBD1 (6 bases). V was shortened by 2 bases and J by 5 bases, with 9 bases between the two germline ends. Germline values: CDR1 PRHDT, CDR2 FYEKMQ (reference sequence). The CDR3 contains 14 residues. Written as DNA, the CDR3 is TGTGCCAGCAGCTTACTACAGGGCAATGAAAAACTGTTTTTT. Protein product: CASSLLQGNEKLFF.

The chain joins TRBV19 to TRBJ2-1, with TRBD1 identical over 10 bases. In germline, CDR1 is LNHDA, CDR2 SQIVND (reference sequence). The CDR3 extends over 14 amino acids. V trimming: 7 bases; J trimming: 6 bases; junction bases outside the gene matches: 6. The DNA of the CDR3 is TGTGCCAGTACCGGGACAGGGGTGCCCAATGAGCAGTTCTTC. This translates into CASTGTGVPNEQFF.